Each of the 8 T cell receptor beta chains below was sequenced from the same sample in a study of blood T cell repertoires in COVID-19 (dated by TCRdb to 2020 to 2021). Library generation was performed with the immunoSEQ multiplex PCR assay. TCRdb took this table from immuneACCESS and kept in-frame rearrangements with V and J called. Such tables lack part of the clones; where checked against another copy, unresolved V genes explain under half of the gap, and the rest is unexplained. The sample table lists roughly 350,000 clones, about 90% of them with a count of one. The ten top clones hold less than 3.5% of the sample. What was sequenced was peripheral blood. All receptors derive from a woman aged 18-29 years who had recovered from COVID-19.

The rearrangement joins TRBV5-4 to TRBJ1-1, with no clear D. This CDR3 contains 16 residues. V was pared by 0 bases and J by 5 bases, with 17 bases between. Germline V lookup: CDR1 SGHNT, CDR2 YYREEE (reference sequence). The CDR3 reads CASSLVARGLGTEAFF. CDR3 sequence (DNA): TGTGCCAGCAGCTTGGTGGCTCGCGGGCTGGGAACTGAAGCTTTCTTT.

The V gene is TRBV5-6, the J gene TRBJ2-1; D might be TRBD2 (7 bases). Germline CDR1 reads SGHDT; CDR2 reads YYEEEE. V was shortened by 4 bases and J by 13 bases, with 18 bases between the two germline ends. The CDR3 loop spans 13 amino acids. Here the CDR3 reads CASSQGTIASQFF. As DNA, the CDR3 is TGTGCCAGCAGCCAGGGGACTATTGCCTCCCAGTTCTTC. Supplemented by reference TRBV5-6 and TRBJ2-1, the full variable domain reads DAGVTQSPTHLIKTRGQQVTLRCSPKSGHDTVSWYQQALGQGPQFIFQYYEEEERQRGNFPDRFSGHQFPNYSSELNVNALLLGDSALYLCASSQGTIASQFFGPGTRLTVL.

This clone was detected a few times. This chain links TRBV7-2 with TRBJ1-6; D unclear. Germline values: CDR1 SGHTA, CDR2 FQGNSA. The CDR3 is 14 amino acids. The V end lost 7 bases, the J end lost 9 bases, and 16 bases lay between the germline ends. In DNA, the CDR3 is TGTGCCAGCACATTACGGGGTGTAGCTTCACCCCTCCACTTT. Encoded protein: CASTLRGVASPLHF.

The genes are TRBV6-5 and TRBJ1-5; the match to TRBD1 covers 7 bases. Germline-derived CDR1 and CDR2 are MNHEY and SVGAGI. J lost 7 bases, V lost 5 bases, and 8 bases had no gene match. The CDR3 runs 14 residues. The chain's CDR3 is CASSLQGVGQPQHF. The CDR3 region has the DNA TGTGCCAGCAGTCTTCAGGGGGTAGGGCAGCCCCAGCATTTT.

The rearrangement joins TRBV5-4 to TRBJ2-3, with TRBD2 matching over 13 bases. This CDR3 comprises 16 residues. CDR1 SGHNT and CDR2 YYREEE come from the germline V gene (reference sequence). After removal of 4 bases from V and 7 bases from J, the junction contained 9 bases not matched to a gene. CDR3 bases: TGTGCCAGCAGCACCTCAGGGACTAGCGGGACGCATACGCAGTATTTT. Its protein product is CASSTSGTSGTHTQYF.

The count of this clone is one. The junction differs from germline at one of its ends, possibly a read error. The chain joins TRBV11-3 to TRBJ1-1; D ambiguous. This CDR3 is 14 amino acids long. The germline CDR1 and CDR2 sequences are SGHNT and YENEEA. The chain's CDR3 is CASSSRYLNTEAFF. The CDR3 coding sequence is TGTGCCAGCAGCTCCCGTTACTTGAATACTGAAGCTTTCTTT.

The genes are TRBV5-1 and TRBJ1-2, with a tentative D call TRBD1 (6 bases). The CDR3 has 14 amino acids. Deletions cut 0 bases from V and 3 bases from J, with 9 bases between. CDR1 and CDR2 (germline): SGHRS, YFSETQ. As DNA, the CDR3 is TGCGCCAGCAGCTTGGAAGCAGGGGACTATGGCTACACCTTC. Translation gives CASSLEAGDYGYTF. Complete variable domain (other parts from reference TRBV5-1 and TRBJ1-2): KAGVTQTPRYLIKTRGQQVTLSCSPISGHRSVSWYQQTPGQGLQFLFEYFSETQRNKGNFPGRFSGRQFSNSRSEMNVSTLELGDSALYLCASSLEAGDYGYTFGSGTRLTVV.

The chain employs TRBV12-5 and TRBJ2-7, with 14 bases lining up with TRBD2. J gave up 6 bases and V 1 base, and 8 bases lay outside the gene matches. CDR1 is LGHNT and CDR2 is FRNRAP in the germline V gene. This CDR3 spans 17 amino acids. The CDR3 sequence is CASGLEGLAGDFAEQYV. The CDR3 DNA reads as TGTGCTAGTGGTTTGGAGGGACTAGCGGGAGATTTCGCCGAGCAGTACGTC.